A single sample is the source of the 10 T cell receptor beta chains below, sequenced in a study of T cell changes during pregnancy in multiple sclerosis. Assay: immunoSEQ multiplex PCR; the TCRdb copy retains only in-frame clones and omits some. The sample records approximately 48,000 clones, around 92% being singletons. Sequencing used CD8+ T cells from peripheral blood mononuclear cells, obtained after pregnancy. These TCRs come from a female donor with multiple sclerosis, enrolled in a pregnancy study.

This sequence joins TRBV27 and TRBJ1-4; D is ambiguous. Trimming shortened V by 2 bases and J by 14 bases, and 12 bases separated the two germline ends. CDR1 is MNHEY and CDR2 is SMNVEV in the germline V gene (reference sequence). The CDR3 is 12 amino acids. CDR3 in amino acids: CASSLNQRHLFF. CDR3 DNA: TGTGCCAGCAGTTTAAACCAGCGGCATCTGTTTTTT.

The chain uses TRBV6-5 and TRBJ2-1; tentatively, D is TRBD1 (5 bases). The CDR3 has 12 residues. V gave up 5 bases and J gave up 8 bases, with 10 bases separating them. The germline CDR1 and CDR2 sequences are MNHEY and SVGAGI. The CDR3 here is CASSPLGDEQFF. The CDR3 nucleotides read TGTGCCAGCAGTCCCTTAGGGGATGAGCAGTTCTTC.

The chain carries TRBV7-9 and TRBJ2-1; 8 positions match TRBD1. The J segment lost 4 bases and the V segment lost 5 bases, leaving 7 bases of the junction unmatched. The CDR3 consists of 15 residues. CDR1 is SEHNR and CDR2 is FQNEAQ in the germline V gene (reference sequence). The CDR3 DNA is TGTGCCAGCAGCCCCCCAGGGGGCGCGTACAATGAGCAGTTCTTC. Translation: CASSPPGGAYNEQFF.

The rearrangement uses TRBV5-5 and TRBJ1-2; D is perhaps TRBD1 (5 bases). CDR1 SGHKS and CDR2 YYEKEE come from the germline V gene (reference sequence). CDR3 size: 15 residues. V lost 0 bases and J lost 3, with 12 bases in between. CDR3: CASSLEAGVDYGYTF. Here the CDR3 DNA reads TGTGCCAGCAGCTTGGAGGCGGGGGTCGACTATGGCTACACCTTC.

V usage is TRBV5-4 and J usage is TRBJ2-3; 14 bases are shared with TRBD2. J gave up 5 bases and V 7 bases, and 6 bases lay outside the gene matches. The CDR3 totals 15 residues. The germline V gene encodes CDR1 SGHNT and CDR2 YYREEE (reference sequence). The CDR3 DNA follows: TGTGCCAGCCGACTAGCGGGGGGGCCTGGAGATACGCAGTATTTT. Protein: CASRLAGGPGDTQYF.

V and J are TRBV11-2 and TRBJ2-1, with a weak D call TRBD2 (6 bases). Looked up from germline, CDR1 is SGHAT and CDR2 is FQNNGV. Trimming shortened V by 6 bases and J by 6 bases, and 12 bases separated the two germline ends. CDR3 length: 13 residues. CDR3 coding DNA: TGTGCCAGCAGTCTACTAGCTAGCAATGAGCAGTTCTTC. Translation: CASSLLASNEQFF.

The J gene is TRBJ2-2, the V gene TRBV27; 7 nucleotides agree with TRBD1. CDR1 MNHEY and CDR2 SMNVEV come from the germline V gene (reference sequence). V trimming: 3 bases; J trimming: 3 bases; junction bases outside the gene matches: 1. The CDR3 sequence is 14 residues long. For the CDR3, the DNA is TGTGCCAGCAGTTTGGGACAGTACACCGGGGAGCTGTTTTTT. This translates into CASSLGQYTGELFF.

J is TRBJ2-5 and V is TRBV27; TRBD2 aligns across 12 bases. The length of the CDR3 is 18 residues. CDR1 and CDR2 from the germline V gene are MNHEY and SMNVEV (reference sequence). Trimming took 5 bases from V and 6 from J; bases not matched to a gene: 16. DNA of the CDR3: TGTGCCAGCAGTCCCCTCGTGGGGACTAGCGGGCTTACCCAGACCCAGTACTTC. Its translation is CASSPLVGTSGLTQTQYF.

The chain employs TRBV7-3 and TRBJ1-2; unclear D gene. Deletions cut 2 bases from V and 6 bases from J, with 13 bases between. Germline V gives CDR1 SGHTA, CDR2 FQGTGA. This CDR3 is 14 amino acids long. The CDR3 is CASSLEGGVDGYTF. The CDR3 DNA follows: TGTGCCAGCAGCTTAGAGGGTGGGGTGGATGGCTACACCTTC.

The chain is built from TRBV5-4 and TRBJ2-5; 14 bases are shared with TRBD2. The CDR3 contains 16 residues. CDR1 is SGHNT and CDR2 is YYREEE in the germline V gene (reference sequence). The V gene end was trimmed by 4 bases and the J gene end by 5 bases; junction bases not matched to a gene: 7. The CDR3 reads CASSLGTSGSAETQYF. DNA for the CDR3: TGTGCCAGCAGCCTGGGGACTAGCGGGAGCGCGGAGACCCAGTACTTC.